The entry below describes one TCR beta chain. Use of 60 Vbeta and 13 Jbeta primers characterized the PCR. Measured with immunoSEQ multiplex PCR; TCRdb has only the in-frame clones, and not every one. The data contain about 250,000 clones, about 77% of them singletons. These data originate in a study of cytomegalovirus exposure and HLA in healthy donors. Germline CDR1 SGHRS, CDR2 YFSETQ. The junction had 12 bases not matched to a gene; V was cut back by 3 bases and J by 2 bases. The CDR3 is 17 residues long. This receptor was obtained from a boy aged 5-17 years in good health and CMV-seronegative. The chain is built from TRBV5-1 and TRBJ2-3; TRBD1 matches 7 bases. The source material was PBMCs. The CDR3 loop is CASSSWGGTEYTDTQYF. In DNA form, the CDR3 reads TGCGCCAGCAGCTCATGGGGTGGGACAGAGTACACAGATACGCAGTATTTT.